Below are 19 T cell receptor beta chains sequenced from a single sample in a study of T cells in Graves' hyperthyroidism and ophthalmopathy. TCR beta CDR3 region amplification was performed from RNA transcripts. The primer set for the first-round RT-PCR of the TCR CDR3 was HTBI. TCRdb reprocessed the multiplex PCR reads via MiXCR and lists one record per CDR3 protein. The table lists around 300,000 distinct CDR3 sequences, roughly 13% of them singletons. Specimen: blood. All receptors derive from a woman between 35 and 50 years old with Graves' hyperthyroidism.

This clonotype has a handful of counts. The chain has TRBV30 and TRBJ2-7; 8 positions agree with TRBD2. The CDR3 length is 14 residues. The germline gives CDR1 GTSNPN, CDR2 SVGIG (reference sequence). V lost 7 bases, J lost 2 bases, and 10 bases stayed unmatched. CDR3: CAYYTPGLAYEQYF. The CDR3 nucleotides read TGTGCCTACTACACCCCGGGACTAGCCTACGAGCAGTACTTC. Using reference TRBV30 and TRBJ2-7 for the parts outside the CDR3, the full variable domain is SQTIHQWPATLVQPVGSPLSLECTVEGTSNPNLYWYRQAAGRGLQLLFYSVGIGQISSEVPQNLSASRPQDRQFILSSKKLLLSDSGFYLCAYYTPGLAYEQYFGPGTRLTVT.

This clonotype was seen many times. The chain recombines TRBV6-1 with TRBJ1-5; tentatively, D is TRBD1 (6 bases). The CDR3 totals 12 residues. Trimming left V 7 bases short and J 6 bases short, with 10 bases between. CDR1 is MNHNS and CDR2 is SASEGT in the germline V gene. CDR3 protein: CASTDSGQPQHF. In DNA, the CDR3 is TGTGCCAGCACGGACAGTGGTCAGCCCCAGCATTTT.

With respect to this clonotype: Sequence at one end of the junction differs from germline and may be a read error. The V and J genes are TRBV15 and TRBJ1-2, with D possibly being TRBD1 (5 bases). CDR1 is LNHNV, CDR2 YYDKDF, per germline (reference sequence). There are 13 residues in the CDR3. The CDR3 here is CATGSYRNYGYTF. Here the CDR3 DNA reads TGTGCCACCGGCAGTTACAGGAACTATGGCTACACCTTC. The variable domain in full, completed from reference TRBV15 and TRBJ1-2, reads DAMVIQNPRYQVTQFGKPVTLSCSQTLNHNVMYWYQQKSSQAPKLLFHYYDKDFNNEADTPDNFQSRRPNTSFCFLDIRSPGLGDTAMYLCATGSYRNYGYTFGSGTRLTVV.

This CDR3 reads CASSYGTSGRYEQYF. In nucleotides, the CDR3 is TGTGCCAGCAGCTACGGGACTAGCGGGAGATACGAGCAGTACTTC. The J gene is TRBJ2-7, the V gene TRBV7-2; the match to TRBD2 covers 14 bases. Germline values: CDR1 SGHTA, CDR2 FQGNSA. The junction had 3 bases not matched to a gene; V was cut back by 4 bases and J by 4 bases. There are 15 residues in the CDR3.

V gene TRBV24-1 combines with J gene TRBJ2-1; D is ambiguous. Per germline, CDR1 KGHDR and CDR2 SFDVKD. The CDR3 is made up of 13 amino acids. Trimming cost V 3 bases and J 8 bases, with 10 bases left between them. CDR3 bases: TGTGCCACCAGTGATCCCACACTGGATGAGCAGTTCTTC. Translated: CATSDPTLDEQFF.

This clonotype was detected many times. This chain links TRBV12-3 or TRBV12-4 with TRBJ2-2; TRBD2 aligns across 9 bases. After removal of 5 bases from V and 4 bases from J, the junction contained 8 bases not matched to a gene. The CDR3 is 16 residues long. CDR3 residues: CASSPLAGDPTGELFF. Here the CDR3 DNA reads TGTGCCAGCAGTCCGTTAGCGGGAGATCCCACCGGGGAGCTGTTTTTT.

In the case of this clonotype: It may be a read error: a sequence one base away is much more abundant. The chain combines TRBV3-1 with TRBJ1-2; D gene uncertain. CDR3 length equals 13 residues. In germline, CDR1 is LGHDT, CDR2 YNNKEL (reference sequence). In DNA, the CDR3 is TGTGCCAGCAGCCCACGGGAGGACTATGACTACACCTTC. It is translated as CASSPREDYDYTF.

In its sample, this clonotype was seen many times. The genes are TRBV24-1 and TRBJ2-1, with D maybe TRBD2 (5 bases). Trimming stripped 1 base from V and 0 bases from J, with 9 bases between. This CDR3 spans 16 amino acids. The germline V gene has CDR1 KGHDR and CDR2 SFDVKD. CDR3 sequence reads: CATSDFSGSSYNEQFF. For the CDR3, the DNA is TGTGCCACCAGTGATTTCAGCGGTAGCTCCTACAATGAGCAGTTCTTC.

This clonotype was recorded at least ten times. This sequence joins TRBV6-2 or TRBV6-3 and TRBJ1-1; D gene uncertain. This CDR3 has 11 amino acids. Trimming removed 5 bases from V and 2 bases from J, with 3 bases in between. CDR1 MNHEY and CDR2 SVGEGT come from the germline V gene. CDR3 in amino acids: CASSHNTEAFF. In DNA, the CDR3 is TGTGCCAGCAGTCACAACACTGAAGCTTTCTTT.

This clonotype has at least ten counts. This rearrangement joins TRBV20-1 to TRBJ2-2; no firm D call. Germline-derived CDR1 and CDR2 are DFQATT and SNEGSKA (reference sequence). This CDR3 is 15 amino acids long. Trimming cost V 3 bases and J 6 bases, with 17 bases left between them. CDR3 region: CSASLTWGNPGELFF. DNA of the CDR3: TGCAGTGCTAGCCTTACATGGGGTAATCCCGGGGAGCTGTTTTTT.

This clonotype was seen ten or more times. The CDR3 loop is CASSRDSTNQPQHF. CDR3 in DNA: TGTGCCAGCAGCCGGGACAGTACAAATCAGCCCCAGCATTTT. The chain carries TRBV6-1 and TRBJ1-5, with 7 bases aligning to TRBD1. The CDR3 extends over 14 amino acids. Germline assignment: CDR1 MNHNS and CDR2 SASEGT. V lost 6 bases and J lost 4; bases outside the gene matches: 6.

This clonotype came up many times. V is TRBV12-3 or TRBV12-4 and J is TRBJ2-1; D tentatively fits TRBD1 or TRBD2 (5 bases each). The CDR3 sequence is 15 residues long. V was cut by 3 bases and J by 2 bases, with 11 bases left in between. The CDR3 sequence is CASSFPGPTYNEQFF. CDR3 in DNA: TGTGCCAGCAGTTTCCCGGGACCTACCTACAATGAGCAGTTCTTC.

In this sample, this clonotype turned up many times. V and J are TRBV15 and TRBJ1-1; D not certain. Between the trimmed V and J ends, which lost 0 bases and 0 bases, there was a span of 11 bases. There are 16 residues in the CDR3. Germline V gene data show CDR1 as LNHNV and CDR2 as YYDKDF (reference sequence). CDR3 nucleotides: TGTGCCACCAGCAGAGATCTTACGAAACTGAACACTGAAGCTTTCTTT. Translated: CATSRDLTKLNTEAFF.

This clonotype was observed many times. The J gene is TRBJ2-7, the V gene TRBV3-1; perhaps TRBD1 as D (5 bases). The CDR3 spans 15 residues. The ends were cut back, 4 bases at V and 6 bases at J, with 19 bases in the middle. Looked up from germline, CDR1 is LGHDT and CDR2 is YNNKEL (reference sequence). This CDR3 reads CASSPHRGVRGEQYF. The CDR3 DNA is TGTGCCAGCAGCCCCCATAGGGGCGTCCGCGGCGAGCAGTACTTC.

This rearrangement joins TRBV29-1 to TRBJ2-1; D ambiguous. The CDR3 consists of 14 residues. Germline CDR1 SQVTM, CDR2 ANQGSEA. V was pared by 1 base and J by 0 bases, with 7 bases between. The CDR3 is CSVEAKSSYNEQFF. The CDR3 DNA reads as TGCAGCGTTGAAGCTAAGAGCTCCTACAATGAGCAGTTCTTC.

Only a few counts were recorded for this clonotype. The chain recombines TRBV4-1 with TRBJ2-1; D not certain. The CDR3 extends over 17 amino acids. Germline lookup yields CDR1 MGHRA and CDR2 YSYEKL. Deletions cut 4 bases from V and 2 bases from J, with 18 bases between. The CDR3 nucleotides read TGCGCCAGCAGCCTAGTTTTGCGGCAAAGGACCTACAATGAGCAGTTCTTC. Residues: CASSLVLRQRTYNEQFF.

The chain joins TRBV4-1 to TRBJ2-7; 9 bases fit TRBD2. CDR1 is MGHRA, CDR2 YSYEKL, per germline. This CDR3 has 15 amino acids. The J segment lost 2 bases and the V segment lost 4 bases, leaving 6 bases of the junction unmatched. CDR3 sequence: CASSPEGLAAYEQYF. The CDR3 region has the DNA TGCGCCAGCAGCCCCGAGGGACTAGCTGCCTACGAGCAGTACTTC.

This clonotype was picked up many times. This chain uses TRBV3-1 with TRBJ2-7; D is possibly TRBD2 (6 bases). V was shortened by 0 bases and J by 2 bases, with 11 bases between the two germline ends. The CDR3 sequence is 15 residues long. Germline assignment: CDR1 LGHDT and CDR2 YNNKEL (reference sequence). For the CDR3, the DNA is TGTGCCAGCAGCCAAGATTCCCGGGGGACCTACGAGCAGTACTTC. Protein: CASSQDSRGTYEQYF.

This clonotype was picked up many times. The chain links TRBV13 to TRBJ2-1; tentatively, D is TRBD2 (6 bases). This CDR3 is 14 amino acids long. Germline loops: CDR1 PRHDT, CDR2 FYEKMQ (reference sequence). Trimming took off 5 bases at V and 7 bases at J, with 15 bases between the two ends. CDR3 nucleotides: TGTGCCAGCAGCCGTCGGGACTTGATGAATGAGCAGTTCTTC. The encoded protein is CASSRRDLMNEQFF.